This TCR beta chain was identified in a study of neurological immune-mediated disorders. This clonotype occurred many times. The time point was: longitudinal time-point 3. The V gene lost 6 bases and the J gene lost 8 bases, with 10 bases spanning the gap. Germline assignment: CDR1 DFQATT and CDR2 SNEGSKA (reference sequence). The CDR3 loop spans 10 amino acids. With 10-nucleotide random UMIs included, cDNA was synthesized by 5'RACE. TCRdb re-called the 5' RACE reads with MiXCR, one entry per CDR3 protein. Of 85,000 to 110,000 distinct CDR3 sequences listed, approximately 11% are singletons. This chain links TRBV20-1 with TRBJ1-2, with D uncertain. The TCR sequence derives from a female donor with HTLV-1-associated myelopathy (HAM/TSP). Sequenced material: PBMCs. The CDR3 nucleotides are TGCAGTGCGAGCAACAACGGCTACACCTTC. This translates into CSASNNGYTF.